This T cell receptor beta chain appears in the sequencing data of a study of regulatory T cells in long-lasting Graves disease. Overall study: Over 5 years on antithyroid drugs plus positive TSH receptor antibodies marked Graves' disease as persistent.

V gave up 3 bases and J gave up 2 bases; unmatched junction bases: 0. This CDR3 spans 13 amino acids. Germline values: CDR1 LNHDA, CDR2 SQIVND (reference sequence). To note about this clonotype: Its antigen remains unidentified.

Study observations and caveats: Persistent disease preferred TRBV28, TRBJ1-2 and TRBJ2-5.

The time point was: persistent/refractory GD, antithyroid drugs over 5 years with positive TRAb. Following extraction of RNA from PBMCs, that RNA was used to make the TCR library. Recruitment took place at an endocrinology department in Xi'an, China. CDR3 regions were amplified by Arm-PCR using iRepertoire HTBI primers to build TCR beta libraries. TCRdb ran MiXCR on the multiplex PCR reads and lists one entry per CDR3 protein. Of a few hundred thousand distinct CDR3 sequences in the sample, about 21% were seen once. The rearrangement joins TRBV19 to TRBJ2-5; 7 nucleotides align to TRBD2. The sample here was peripheral blood mononuclear cells (PBMCs), taken when the disease was refractory, from a patient treated with antithyroid drugs. This TCR was sampled from a female donor with Graves disease. CDR3 in amino acids: CASSIGGQETQYF. Written as DNA, the CDR3 is TGTGCCAGTAGTATCGGGGGGCAAGAGACCCAGTACTTC.